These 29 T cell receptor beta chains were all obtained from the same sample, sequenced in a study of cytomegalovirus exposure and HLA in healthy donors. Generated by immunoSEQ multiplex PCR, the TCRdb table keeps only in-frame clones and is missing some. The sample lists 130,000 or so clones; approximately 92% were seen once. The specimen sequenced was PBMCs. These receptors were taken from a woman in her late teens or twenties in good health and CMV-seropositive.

CDR3 protein: CASSWGQGAGQPQHF. The CDR3 region has the DNA TGTGCCAGCAGCTGGGGGCAGGGGGCTGGTCAGCCCCAGCATTTT. The V call is TRBV27, the J call TRBJ1-5, with 8 bases fitting TRBD1. CDR3 length: 15 residues. Germline CDR1 MNHEY, CDR2 SMNVEV (reference sequence). Trimming cost V 6 bases and J 6 bases; bases outside gene matches: 10.

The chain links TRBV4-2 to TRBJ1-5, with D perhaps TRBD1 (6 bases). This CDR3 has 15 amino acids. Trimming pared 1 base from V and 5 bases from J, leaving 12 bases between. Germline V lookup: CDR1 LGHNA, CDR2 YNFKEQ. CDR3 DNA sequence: TGTGCCAGCAGCCAAGGTAGGGGGGGGGATCAGCCCCAGCATTTT. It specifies CASSQGRGGDQPQHF.

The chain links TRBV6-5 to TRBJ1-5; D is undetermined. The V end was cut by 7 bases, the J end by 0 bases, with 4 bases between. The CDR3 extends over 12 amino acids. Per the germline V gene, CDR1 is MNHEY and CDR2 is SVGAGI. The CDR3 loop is CASTLSNQPQHF. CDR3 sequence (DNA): TGTGCCAGCACACTTAGCAATCAGCCCCAGCATTTT.

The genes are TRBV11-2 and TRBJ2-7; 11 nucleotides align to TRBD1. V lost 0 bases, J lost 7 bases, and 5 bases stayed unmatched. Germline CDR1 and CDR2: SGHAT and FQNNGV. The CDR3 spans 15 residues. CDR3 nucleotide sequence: TGTGCCAGCAGCTTAGATCTGGACAGGGGGCGTGAGCAGTACTTC. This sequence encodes CASSLDLDRGREQYF.

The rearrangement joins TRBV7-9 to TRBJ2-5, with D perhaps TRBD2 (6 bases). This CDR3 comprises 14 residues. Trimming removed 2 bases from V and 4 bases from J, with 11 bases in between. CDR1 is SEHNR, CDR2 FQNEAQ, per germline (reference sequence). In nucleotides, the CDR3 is TGTGCCAGCAGCTTATGGCAGGGAGGAGAGACCCAGTACTTC. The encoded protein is CASSLWQGGETQYF.

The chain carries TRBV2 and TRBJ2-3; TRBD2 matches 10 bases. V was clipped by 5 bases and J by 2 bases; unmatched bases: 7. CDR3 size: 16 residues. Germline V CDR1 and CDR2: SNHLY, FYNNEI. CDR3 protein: CASSRSSGGYTDTQYF. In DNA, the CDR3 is TGTGCCAGCAGTCGGAGTAGCGGGGGGTACACAGATACGCAGTATTTT.

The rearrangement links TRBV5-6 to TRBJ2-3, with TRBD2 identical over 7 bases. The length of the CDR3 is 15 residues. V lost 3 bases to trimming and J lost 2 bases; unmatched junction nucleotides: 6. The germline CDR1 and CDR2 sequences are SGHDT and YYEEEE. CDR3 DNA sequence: TGTGCCAGCAGCTCCTCTAGCGGCCACACAGATACGCAGTATTTT. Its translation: CASSSSSGHTDTQYF.

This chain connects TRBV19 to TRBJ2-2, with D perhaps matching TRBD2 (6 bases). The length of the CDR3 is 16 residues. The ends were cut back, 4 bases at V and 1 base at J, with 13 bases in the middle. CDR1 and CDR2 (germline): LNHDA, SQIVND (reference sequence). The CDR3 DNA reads TGTGCCAGTAGTACGACCGGACTACTGAACACCGGGGAGCTGTTTTTT. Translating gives CASSTTGLLNTGELFF.

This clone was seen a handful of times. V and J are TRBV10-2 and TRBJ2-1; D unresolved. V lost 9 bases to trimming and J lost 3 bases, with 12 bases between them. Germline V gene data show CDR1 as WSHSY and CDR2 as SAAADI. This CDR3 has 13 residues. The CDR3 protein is CASFPLSYNEQFF. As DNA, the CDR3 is TGCGCCAGTTTTCCACTGAGCTACAATGAGCAGTTCTTC.

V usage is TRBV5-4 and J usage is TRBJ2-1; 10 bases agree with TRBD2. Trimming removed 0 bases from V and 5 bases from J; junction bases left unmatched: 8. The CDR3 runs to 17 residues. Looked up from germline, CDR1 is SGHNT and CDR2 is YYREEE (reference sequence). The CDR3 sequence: CASSLVGSGGLHNEQFF. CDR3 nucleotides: TGTGCCAGCAGCTTGGTAGGTAGCGGGGGGCTCCACAATGAGCAGTTCTTC.

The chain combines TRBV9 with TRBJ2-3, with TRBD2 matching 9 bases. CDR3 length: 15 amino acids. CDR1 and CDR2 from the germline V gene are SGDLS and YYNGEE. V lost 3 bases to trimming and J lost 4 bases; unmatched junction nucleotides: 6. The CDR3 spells CASSGAGGPADTQYF. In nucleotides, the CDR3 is TGTGCCAGCAGCGGTGCGGGGGGGCCGGCAGATACGCAGTATTTT.

CDR3 coding DNA: TGTGCCACCAGCTCCCGTGATCCAGGGGGCCGGGACGAGCAGTACTTC. Translation gives CATSSRDPGGRDEQYF. The chain couples TRBV15 to TRBJ2-7, with 8 bases that match TRBD1. CDR3 length: 16 residues. Looked up from germline, CDR1 is LNHNV and CDR2 is YYDKDF (reference sequence). With V trimmed by 5 bases and J by 5 bases, 14 bases remained unmatched.

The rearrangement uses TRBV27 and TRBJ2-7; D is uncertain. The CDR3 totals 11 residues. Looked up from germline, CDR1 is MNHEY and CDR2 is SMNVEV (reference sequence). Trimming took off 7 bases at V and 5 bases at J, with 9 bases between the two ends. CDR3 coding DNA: TGTGCCAGCAAGGCGGCCCACGAGCAGTACTTC. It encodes CASKAAHEQYF.

CDR3 residues: CAISSPQLQVTYEQYF. In DNA form, the CDR3 reads TGTGCCATCAGTTCCCCCCAATTACAGGTTACCTACGAGCAGTACTTC. The chain is built from TRBV10-3 and TRBJ2-7; possibly TRBD1 for D (5 bases). This CDR3 spans 16 amino acids. V shed 5 bases and J shed 2 bases, with 19 bases lying between them. CDR1 and CDR2 from the germline V gene are ENHRY and SYGVKD.

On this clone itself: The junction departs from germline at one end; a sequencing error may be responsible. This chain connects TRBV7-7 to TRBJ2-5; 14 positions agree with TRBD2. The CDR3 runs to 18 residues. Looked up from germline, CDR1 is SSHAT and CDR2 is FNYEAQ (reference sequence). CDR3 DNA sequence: TGTGCTAGCAGCTCCCGAACGACTAGCGGGGGGGCGTATGAGACCCAGTACTTC. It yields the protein CASSSRTTSGGAYETQYF. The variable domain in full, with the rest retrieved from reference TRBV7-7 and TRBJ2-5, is GAGVSQSPRYKVTKRGQDVTLRCDPISSHATLYWYQQALGQGPEFLTYFNYEAQPDKSGLPSDRFSAERPEGSISTLTIQRTEQRDSAMYRCASSSRTTSGGAYETQYFGPGTRLLVL.

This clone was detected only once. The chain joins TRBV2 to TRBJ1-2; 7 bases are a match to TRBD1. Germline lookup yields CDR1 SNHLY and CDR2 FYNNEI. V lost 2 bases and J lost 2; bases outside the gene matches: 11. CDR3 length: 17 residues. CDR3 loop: CASSERGRRPDNYGYTF. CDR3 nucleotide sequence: TGTGCCAGCAGTGAAAGGGGGCGCAGGCCGGACAACTATGGCTACACCTTC.

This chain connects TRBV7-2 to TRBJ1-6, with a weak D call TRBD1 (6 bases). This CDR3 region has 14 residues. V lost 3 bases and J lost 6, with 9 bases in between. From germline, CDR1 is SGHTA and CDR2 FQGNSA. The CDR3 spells CASSFGQPNSPLHF. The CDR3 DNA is TGTGCCAGCAGCTTTGGACAGCCTAATTCACCCCTCCACTTT.

The CDR3: CATSRDRGGPEAFF. CDR3 DNA sequence: TGTGCCACCAGCAGAGATAGGGGGGGACCTGAAGCTTTCTTT. This chain links TRBV15 with TRBJ1-1; D is possibly TRBD1 (6 bases). Germline assignment: CDR1 LNHNV and CDR2 YYDKDF (reference sequence). CDR3 length: 14 amino acids. The ends were cut back, 0 bases at V and 6 bases at J, with 11 bases in the middle.

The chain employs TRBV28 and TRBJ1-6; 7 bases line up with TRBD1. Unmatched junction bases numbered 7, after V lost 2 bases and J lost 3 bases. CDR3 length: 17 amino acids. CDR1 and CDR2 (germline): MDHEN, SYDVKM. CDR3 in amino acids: CASSLRVTGNYNSPLHF. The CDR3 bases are TGTGCCAGCAGTTTACGGGTGACAGGGAACTATAATTCACCCCTCCACTTT.

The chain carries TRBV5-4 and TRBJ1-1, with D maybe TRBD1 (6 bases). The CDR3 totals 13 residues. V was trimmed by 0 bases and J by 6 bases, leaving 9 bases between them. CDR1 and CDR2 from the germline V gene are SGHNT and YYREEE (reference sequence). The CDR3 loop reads CASSLAGAPEAFF. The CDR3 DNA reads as TGTGCCAGCAGCTTGGCAGGGGCCCCTGAAGCTTTCTTT.

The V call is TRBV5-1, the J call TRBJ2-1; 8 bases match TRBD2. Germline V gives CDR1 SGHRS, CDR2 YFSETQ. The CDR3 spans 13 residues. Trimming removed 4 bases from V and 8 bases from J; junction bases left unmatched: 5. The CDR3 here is CASSNALADEQFF. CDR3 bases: TGCGCCAGCAGCAACGCACTAGCGGATGAGCAGTTCTTC.

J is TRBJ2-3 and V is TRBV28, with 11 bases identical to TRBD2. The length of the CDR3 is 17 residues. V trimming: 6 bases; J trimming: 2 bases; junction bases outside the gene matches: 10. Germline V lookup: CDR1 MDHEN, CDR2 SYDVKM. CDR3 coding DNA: TGTGCCAGCAGGGCCTTAGCGGGGGGGACCCTCACAGATACGCAGTATTTT. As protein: CASRALAGGTLTDTQYF.

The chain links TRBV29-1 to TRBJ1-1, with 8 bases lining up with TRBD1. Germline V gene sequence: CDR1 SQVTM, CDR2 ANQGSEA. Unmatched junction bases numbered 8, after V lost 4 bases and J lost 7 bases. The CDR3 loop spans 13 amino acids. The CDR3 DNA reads TGCAGCGTTGTTCACCAACAGGGGGGTGAAGCTTTCTTT. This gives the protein CSVVHQQGGEAFF.

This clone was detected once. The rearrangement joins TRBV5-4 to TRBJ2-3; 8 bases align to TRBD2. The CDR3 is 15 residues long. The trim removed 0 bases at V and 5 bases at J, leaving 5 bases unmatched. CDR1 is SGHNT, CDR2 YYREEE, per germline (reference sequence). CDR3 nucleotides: TGTGCCAGCAGCTTGGCCGGGGGGGCAGGAGATACGCAGTATTTT. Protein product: CASSLAGGAGDTQYF. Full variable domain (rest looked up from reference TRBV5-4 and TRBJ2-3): ETGVTQSPTHLIKTRGQQVTLRCSSQSGHNTVSWYQQALGQGPQFIFQYYREEENGRGNFPPRFSGLQFPNYSSELNVNALELDDSALYLCASSLAGGAGDTQYFGPGTRLTVL.

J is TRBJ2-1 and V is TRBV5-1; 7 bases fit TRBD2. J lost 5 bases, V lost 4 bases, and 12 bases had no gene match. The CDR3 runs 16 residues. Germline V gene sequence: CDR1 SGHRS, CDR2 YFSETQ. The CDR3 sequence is CASSLELASGNNEQFF. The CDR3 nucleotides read TGCGCCAGCAGCCTCGAACTTGCTAGCGGAAACAATGAGCAGTTCTTC.

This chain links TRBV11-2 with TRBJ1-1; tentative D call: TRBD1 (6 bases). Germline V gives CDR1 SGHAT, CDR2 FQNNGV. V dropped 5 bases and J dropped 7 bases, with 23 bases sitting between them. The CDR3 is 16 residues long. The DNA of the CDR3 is TGTGCCAGCAGCGACTACAGGGCTGCGTCAACAGTTGAAGCTTTCTTT. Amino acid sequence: CASSDYRAASTVEAFF.

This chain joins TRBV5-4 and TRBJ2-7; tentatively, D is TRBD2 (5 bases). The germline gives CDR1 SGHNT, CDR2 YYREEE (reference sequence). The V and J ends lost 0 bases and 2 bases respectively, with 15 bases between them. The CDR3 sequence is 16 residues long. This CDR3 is CASSLGGNPIAYEQYF. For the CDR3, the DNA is TGTGCCAGCAGCTTGGGAGGGAATCCAATCGCCTACGAGCAGTACTTC.

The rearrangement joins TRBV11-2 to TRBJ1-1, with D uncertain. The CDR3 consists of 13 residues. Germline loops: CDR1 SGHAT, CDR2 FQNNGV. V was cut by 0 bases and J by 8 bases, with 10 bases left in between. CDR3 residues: CASSLDPGYEAFF. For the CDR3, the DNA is TGTGCCAGCAGCTTAGATCCGGGATACGAAGCTTTCTTT.

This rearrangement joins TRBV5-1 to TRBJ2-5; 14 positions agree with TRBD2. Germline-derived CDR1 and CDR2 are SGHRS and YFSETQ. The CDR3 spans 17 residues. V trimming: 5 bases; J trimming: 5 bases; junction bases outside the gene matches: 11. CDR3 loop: CASSYRLAGGPEETQYF. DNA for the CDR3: TGCGCCAGCAGTTACCGACTAGCGGGGGGGCCGGAGGAGACCCAGTACTTC.